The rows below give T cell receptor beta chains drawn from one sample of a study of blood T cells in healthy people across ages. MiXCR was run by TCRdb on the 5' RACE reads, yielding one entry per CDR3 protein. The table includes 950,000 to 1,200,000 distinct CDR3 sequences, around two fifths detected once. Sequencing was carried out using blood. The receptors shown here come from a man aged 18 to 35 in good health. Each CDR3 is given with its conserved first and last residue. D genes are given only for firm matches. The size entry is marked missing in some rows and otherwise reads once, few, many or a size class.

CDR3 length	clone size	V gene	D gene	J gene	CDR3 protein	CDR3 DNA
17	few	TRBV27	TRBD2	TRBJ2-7	CASSSATGGDIGYEQYF	TGTGCCAGCAGTTCAGCCACCGGGGGGGACATCGGCTACGAGCAGTACTTC
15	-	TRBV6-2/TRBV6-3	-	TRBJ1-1	CASGTARWVGTEAFF	TGTGCCAGCGGAACAGCGAGGTGGGTAGGCACTGAAGCTTTCTTT
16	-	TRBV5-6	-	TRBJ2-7	CASSLRFRDSSYEQYF	TGTGCCAGCAGCTTGCGGTTCAGGGACTCTTCCTACGAGCAGTACTTC
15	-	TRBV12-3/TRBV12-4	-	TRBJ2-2	CASSLVSGDTGELFF	TGTGCCAGCAGTTTAGTTTCCGGAGACACCGGGGAGCTGTTTTTT
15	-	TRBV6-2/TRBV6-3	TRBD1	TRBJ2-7	CASTNYRGPYNEQYF	TGTGCCAGCACCAATTACAGGGGGCCGTACAATGAGCAGTACTTC
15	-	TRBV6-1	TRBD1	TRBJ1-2	CASSVGTGANYGYTF	TGTGCCAGCAGTGTAGGGACAGGCGCTAACTATGGCTACACCTTC
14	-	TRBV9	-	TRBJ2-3	CASSGLSGTDTQYF	TGTGCCAGCAGTGGGCTCTCCGGCACAGATACGCAGTATTTT
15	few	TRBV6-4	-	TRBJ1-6	CASSETRRYNSPLHF	TGTGCCAGCAGTGAAACAAGAAGATATAATTCACCCCTCCACTTT
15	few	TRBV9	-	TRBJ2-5	CASSVAPRFQETQYF	TGTGCCAGCAGCGTAGCTCCGCGTTTCCAAGAGACCCAGTACTTC
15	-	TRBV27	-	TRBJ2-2	CASSLMSGAGGELFF	TGTGCCAGCAGTTTAATGTCGGGGGCGGGTGGGGAGCTGTTTTTT
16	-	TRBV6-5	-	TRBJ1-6	CASTLRASGSNSPLHF	TGTGCCAGCACCCTACGGGCCTCAGGGAGTAATTCACCCCTCCACTTT
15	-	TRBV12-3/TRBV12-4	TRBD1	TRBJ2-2	CASSPEGARSGELFF	TGTGCCAGCAGCCCTGAGGGGGCTAGATCCGGGGAGCTGTTTTTT
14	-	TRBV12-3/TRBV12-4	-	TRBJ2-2	CASSLEGTSGELFF	TGTGCCAGCAGTTTAGAGGGGACCTCCGGGGAGCTGTTTTTT
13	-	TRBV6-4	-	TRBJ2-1	CASSESALSEQFF	TGTGCCAGCAGTGAATCGGCACTCAGTGAGCAGTTCTTC
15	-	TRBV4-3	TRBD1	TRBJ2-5	CASSQEVTGAHEQYF	TGCGCCAGCAGCCAAGAGGTAACAGGGGCACATGAGCAGTACTTC
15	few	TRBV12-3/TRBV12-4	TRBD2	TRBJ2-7	CASSLGASGRNEQYF	TGTGCCAGCAGTTTAGGGGCTAGCGGTAGGAATGAGCAGTACTTC
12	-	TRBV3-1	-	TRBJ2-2	CASSQSSGELFF	TGTGCCAGCAGCCAGAGCAGCGGGGAGCTGTTTTTT
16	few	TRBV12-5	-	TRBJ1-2	CASGPHNRPPNYGYTF	TGTGCTAGTGGCCCTCATAATCGCCCCCCAAACTATGGCTACACCTTC
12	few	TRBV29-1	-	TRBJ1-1	CSQGLWHDEAFF	TGCAGCCAGGGGCTATGGCACGATGAAGCTTTCTTT
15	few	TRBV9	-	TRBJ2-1	CASSVYGGQKNEQFF	TGTGCCAGCAGCGTCTACGGGGGCCAGAAAAATGAGCAGTTCTTC
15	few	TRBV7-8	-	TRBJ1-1	CASSPEEVSHTEAFF	TGTGCCAGCAGCCCAGAAGAGGTTTCCCACACTGAAGCTTTCTTT
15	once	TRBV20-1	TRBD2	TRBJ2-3	CSARWASGGVDTQYF	TGCAGTGCTAGATGGGCTAGCGGGGGGGTGGATACGCAGTATTTT
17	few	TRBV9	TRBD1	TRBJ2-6	CASSEDWDRAGANVLTF	TGTGCCAGCAGCGAAGATTGGGACAGGGCTGGGGCCAACGTCCTGACTTTC
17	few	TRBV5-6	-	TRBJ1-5	CASSLGRTLREDGPQHF	TGTGCCAGCAGCTTGGGTCGTACACTAAGGGAGGATGGTCCCCAGCATTTT
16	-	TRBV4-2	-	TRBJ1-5	CASSQDPYHSNQPQHF	TGTGCCAGCAGCCAAGACCCCTACCATAGCAATCAGCCCCAGCATTTT
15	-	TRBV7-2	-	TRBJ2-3	CASSSAAGFPDTQYF	TGTGCCAGCAGCTCGGCCGCGGGGTTCCCAGATACGCAGTATTTT
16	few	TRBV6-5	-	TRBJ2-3	CASSYSTGQGADTQYF	TGTGCCAGCAGTTACTCGACTGGGCAAGGCGCAGATACGCAGTATTTT
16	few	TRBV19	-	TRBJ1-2	CASSISNLRRSYGYTF	TGTGCCAGTAGTATCAGTAACTTAAGAAGAAGCTATGGCTACACCTTC
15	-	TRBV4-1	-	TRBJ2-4	CASSHRWQLNNEQYF	TGCGCCAGCAGCCATCGGTGGCAGCTAAACAATGAGCAGTACTTC